This TCR beta chain emerged from a study of T cells in Graves' hyperthyroidism and ophthalmopathy. This CDR3 has 13 residues. Germline V gene data show CDR1 as PRHDT and CDR2 as FYEKMQ (reference sequence). V was cut by 5 bases and J by 4 bases, with 12 bases left in between. TCR beta CDR3 regions were amplified from RNA transcripts. Researchers ran a first-round RT-PCR on the TCR CDR3 using the HTBI primer set. Each CDR3 protein gets one entry after TCRdb re-called the multiplex PCR reads with MiXCR. This table holds under 400,000 distinct CDR3 sequences, roughly a fifth found once. The sample holds many counts of this clonotype. Its antigen is unknown. Overall study results and limits: Among clonotypes expanded in thyroid above 0.001, most were also found in blood. By a 13 V-J model, ophthalmopathy was set apart from stable hyperthyroidism.

The sequenced material came from blood. The chain combines TRBV13 with TRBJ2-7; either TRBD1 or TRBD2 may fit D (5 bases each). The receptor was isolated from a woman between 45 and 60 years old with Graves' hyperthyroidism. This CDR3 is CASSQNGAYEQYF. CDR3 DNA: TGTGCCAGCAGCCAGAACGGGGCTTACGAGCAGTACTTC.